This T cell receptor (beta chain) was documented in a study of cytomegalovirus exposure and HLA in healthy donors (dated by TCRdb to 2016 to 2017). Broadly, across the study: According to an earlier analysis of a few hundred of the donors, roughly 180 million T cells yielded 120 million or so unique TCR beta sequences and approximately 280 Gb of sequence data. An early release that covered more than 550 HLA-typed donors contained approximately 300 gigabases of sequencing data and around 85 million unique TCR sequences. Of the roughly 430 genotyped donors, 81% fell in the genetic ancestry cluster associated with self-reported Caucasian donors. The study aimed to test whether cataloging public T cell receptors could reveal signatures of past pathogen exposure. The study used immunosequencing to profile the T cell repertoires of approximately 690 subjects and linked those repertoires to cytomegalovirus serostatus. Along with the roughly 700-subject first cohort, a separate validation cohort of more than 90 different subjects was used. To predict cytomegalovirus infection status, the study brought together high-throughput TCR immunosequencing, statistical association of individual TCRs with disease status, and machine learning. A later analysis re-analyzed previously published TCR beta repertoires from roughly 690 donors and added high-resolution HLA genotyping to study TCR occurrence patterns. In the later analysis, no new phenotypic data were used to find candidate immune exposures; instead, reliance was placed on TCR beta sequences and their occurrence across donors. In an earlier analysis of 500 to 650 of the donors, high-throughput TCR beta sequencing was used to judge whether each TCR beta V gene segment behaved as functional or pseudogenic. Alongside the repertoire data, information on donor age, sex, ethnicity and CMV serostatus was compiled. In a later genetic analysis, genome-wide SNP genotypes for 398 of the 666 donors were used, and that subset was treated as a discovery cohort. All discovery cohort repertoires had been generated using a single sequencing platform. HLA typing covered class I and class II loci at four-digit resolution. The number of typed donors differed by locus: about 629-640 for A, B, C, DRB1 and DQB1; 522 for DQA1; 606 for DPA1; and around 490 for DPB1. A handful of DR-DQ haplotypes were handled as single units for association and clustering because linkage in the cohort was strong. On average, about 240,000 unique TCR beta nucleotide sequences were sequenced per donor among some 420 genotyped donors of the cohort, with roughly 20% of those sequences being non-productive.

This clone was observed a handful of times. Its target antigen remains unknown. Base-call qualities are not available, and no considerably larger clone is one nucleotide away. In the germline V gene, CDR1 corresponds to MGHRA and CDR2 to YSYEKL. The CDR3 covers 16 residues, taking in both the cysteine and the phenylalanine. Of all the DNA, just the CDR3 is kept, 48 bases in frame from base 1. Unmatched junction bases come to 5, with V trimmed by 0 bases and J by 2 bases. Library preparation used the immunoSEQ multiplex PCR assay. The multiplex PCR relied on a mix of 60 forward primers for TCR Vbeta segments and 13 reverse primers for TCR Jbeta segments. Amplification of the CDR3 region of rearranged TCR beta genes was performed with a multiplex PCR assay on genomic DNA. The Illumina HiSeq System was used to sequence the amplified TCR beta libraries as 87-base-pair reads. As for the original processing: In a later analysis, some 80 million unique TCR beta chains were counted across the roughly 610 repertoires, and roughly 10 million of these chains were shared by at least two donors. Raw reads were error-corrected and collapsed into unique sequences by a nearest-neighbor algorithm in which closely related sequences were merged to remove PCR and sequencing errors. Alignment of CDR3 sequences to IMGT reference sequences was used to assign V, D and J gene segments. For a sequence to be retained, a match of at least six nucleotides to both a V gene segment and a J gene segment was required. A rearrangement counted as productive if the CDR3 had no stop codons and remained in frame with V and J, and every other rearrangement counted as non-productive. Following IMGT convention, CDR3 was defined as the stretch from the second conserved V-encoded cysteine to the conserved J-encoded phenylalanine. The earlier analysis of a few hundred of the donors excluded sequences that lacked an unambiguous match to a single V gene segment. In an earlier analysis of 587 of the donors, V segments were called functional above 56.7% productive rearrangements and were called segregating when the between-donor standard deviation exceeded 5%. A statistical classification framework was built to diagnose cytomegalovirus status from the catalog of TCR beta chain sequences. In a later analysis, TCR nucleotide sequences were compared against IMGT/GENE-DB human TR gene sequences so that V and J genes could be assigned. The TCRdist pipeline was used in a later analysis to assign CDR3 sequences and most-parsimonious VDJ recombination scenarios. In a later analysis, each TCR beta chain was defined by its CDR3 amino acid sequence together with its V-gene family, and reads lacking a unique V-gene family were excluded. In a later analysis, some 600 highly shared, low-generation-probability nucleotide sequences were removed to address suspected cross-contamination and a sequencing artifact. For each public chain, a later analysis derived a clonal expansion index from normalized ranks of inferred template counts within each repertoire. A later analysis computed generation probabilities with a VDJ recombination model fitted to out-of-frame rearrangements, and checked the results against IGoR. A later analysis scored TCR-TCR, TCR-HLA and TCR-CMV co-occurrence with hypergeometric tests, applying a repertoire-size bias correction to TCR pairs. A later analysis estimated false discovery rates by permuting HLA or CMV assignments 20 times. A later analysis grouped co-occurring TCRs with DBSCAN, adding TCRdist sequence similarity when clustering within HLA-allele-positive subsets. Repertoires with fewer than 30,000 or more than 120,000 public chains, plus five repertoires with anomalous nucleotide sharing, were excluded from co-occurrence clustering. In its TCRdb copy, this immuneACCESS table keeps in-frame sequences only and misses some clones. Where compared with another copy, unresolved V genes explain less than half of these, and the others have no known cause. The V and J calls and clone size are taken from that table; D and trimming were inferred from the DNA. The sample profile shows roughly 150,000 clones; roughly 80% of them were found once. The ten largest make up around 4.5% of the sample.

Results and caveats for the whole study, not just this receptor: According to the authors, the approach could potentially be generalized to other disease states and immunological phenotypes. In an earlier analysis of over 550 of the donors, most TCR beta V segments were observed in productive rearrangements about 87% or about 30% of the time, broadly matching IMGT annotations. The only immune exposure information available for the cohort was CMV serostatus. Compared with equally common non-associated chains, HLA-associated TCR beta chains in a later analysis were more clonally expanded and had lower generation probabilities. A cluster of highly shared sequence variants was judged likely to represent a technical artifact of the sequencing pipeline. A later genetic analysis associated a missense DCLRE1C variant with V-gene and J-gene trimming of TCR beta chains, and an independent cohort replicated the association. Most CMV-associated TCR beta chains appeared to be HLA-restricted in a later analysis, and the HLA associations seemed to be driven largely by CMV exposure. Cytomegalovirus status was reported to be diagnosed by the classifier with high specificity and sensitivity in both the original and validation cohorts. Correlated functional status among segregating V segments might reflect linkage disequilibrium, but an unknown experimental factor could not be ruled out. A total of 150 to 200 TCR beta chains were listed by the study as associated with cytomegalovirus. Because some donors lacked HLA typing at each locus, the association tests relied only on the typed subset. A further reported finding was that TCR beta sequences accurately predicted the HLA-A and HLA-B alleles for most subjects in the first cohort. Roughly uniform sequencing depth across donors was assumed in presence/absence analyses, although this assumption may not hold. When HLA alleles, especially DR and DQ, strongly co-occurred, attributing TCR associations to individual alleles was difficult. At a false discovery rate of 0.05, a later analysis linked 16,000 or so TCR beta sequences to specific HLA alleles. Several of the top co-occurrence clusters appeared to be linked to parvovirus B19, influenza, CMV and Epstein-Barr virus, according to a later analysis. Some IMGT-functional V segments, including TRBV6-2 and TRBV6-3, could not be told apart with the 87-base-pair reads, so those segments were excluded. Across donors, most TCR sequences were observed very rarely, whereas some public TCRs were present in many individuals. A later analysis found that TCR association rates varied across HLA loci, with DRB1 alleles showing the most associated TCRs and HLA-C alleles the fewest. A few of the identified cytomegalovirus-associated TCR beta chains were confirmed in vitro to be specific for cytomegalovirus antigens. In this cohort, only TCR beta chains were sequenced, and detectable features were limited by the absence of alpha or paired-chain data. Compared with the roughly 670-donor mean, donors in an Asian-associated ancestry cluster had fewer N-insertions in productive TCRs, according to a later genetic analysis. Some 16 rarely observed V segments, including chromosome 9 orphons, were excluded from the earlier analysis of about 500 of the donors because counts were too low.

In total, roughly 670 healthy bone marrow donors made up the cohort. At the time of sampling, every cohort member was nominally healthy, though immune exposures that went unrecorded were likely present. The donor tested CMV seropositive and was one of the 289 seropositive cohort members. A peripheral blood sample was collected from each donor, and TCR beta sequencing was performed on peripheral blood mononuclear cells. The Qiagen DNeasy Blood Extraction Kit was used to extract genomic DNA from the blood cell samples. The receptor comes from a middle-aged woman in good health and CMV-seropositive. The chain is assembled from TRBV4-1 and TRBJ2-7; 9 nucleotides in the junction match TRBD2. The sample taken for sequencing was PBMCs. The CDR3 here reads CASSQDRAGGPYEQYF. The nucleotides read TGCGCCAGCAGCCAAGATCGCGCGGGGGGGCCCTACGAGCAGTACTTC.